The clone carrying this T cell receptor (beta chain) appeared once. What it binds is unknown. TCRdb's copy holds only in-frame clones and misses some; the assay was immunoSEQ multiplex PCR. The sample holds 150,000 or so clones, 88% seen once. The record originates from a study of T cell responses to AZD1222 COVID-19 vaccine. Broader study findings: Two AZD1222 doses significantly raised spike-specific TCR breadth and depth over controls.

Source: peripheral blood, taken on day 0 of AZD1222 vaccination. This sequence was found in an adult in good health.

This CDR3 is CASSRTPQGNYGYTF. DNA for the CDR3: TGTGCCAGCTCACGTACTCCACAGGGGAACTATGGCTACACCTTC. The gene calls are TRBV18 and TRBJ1-2; 7 bases are shared with TRBD1. This CDR3 is built from 15 residues. Per the germline V gene, CDR1 is KGHSH and CDR2 is LQKENI. V lost 4 bases and J lost 2; bases outside the gene matches: 7.